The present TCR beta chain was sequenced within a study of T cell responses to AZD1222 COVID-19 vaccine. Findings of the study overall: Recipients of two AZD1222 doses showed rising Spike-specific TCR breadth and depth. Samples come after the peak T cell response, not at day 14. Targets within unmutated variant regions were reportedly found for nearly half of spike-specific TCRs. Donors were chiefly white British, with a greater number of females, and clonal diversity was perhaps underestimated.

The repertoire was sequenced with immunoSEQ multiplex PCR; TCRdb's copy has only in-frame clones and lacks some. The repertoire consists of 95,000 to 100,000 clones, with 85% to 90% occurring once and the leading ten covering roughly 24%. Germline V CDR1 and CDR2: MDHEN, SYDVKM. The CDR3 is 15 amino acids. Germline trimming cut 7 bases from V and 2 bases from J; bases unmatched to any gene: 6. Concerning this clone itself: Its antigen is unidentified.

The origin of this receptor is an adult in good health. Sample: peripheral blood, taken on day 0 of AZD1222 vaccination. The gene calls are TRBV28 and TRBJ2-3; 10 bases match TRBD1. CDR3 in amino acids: CASNPGQGNTDTQYF. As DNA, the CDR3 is TGTGCCAGCAATCCGGGACAGGGGAACACAGATACGCAGTATTTT.